The entry below gives a single T cell receptor beta chain sequence along with its context. Clones were sequenced by immunoSEQ multiplex PCR, and TCRdb holds only the in-frame ones, with some missing. The sample yields over 40,000 clones, around four fifths seen once. With V trimmed by 6 bases and J by 0 bases, 0 bases remained unmatched. Germline V CDR1 and CDR2: MNHEY, SMNVEV (reference sequence). CDR3 size: 14 residues. These data come from a study of OX40 agonist ivuxolimab in advanced cancers. The receptor was derived from an adult with an advanced solid tumor such as melanoma, head and neck, liver or kidney cancer. The specimen was CD4+ or CD8+ T cells sorted from blood, collected in a trial of the OX40 agonist ivuxolimab. This chain connects TRBV27 to TRBJ2-3; 10 bases map to TRBD2. CDR3 loop: CASRTSGSTDTQYF. The CDR3 nucleotides read TGTGCCAGCAGGACTAGCGGGAGCACAGATACGCAGTATTTT.